This T cell receptor (beta chain) appears in the sequencing data of a study of T cell repertoires in cytomegalovirus infection (dated 2019 in TCRdb). Some background on the complete study: The HLA type of each donor mattered for the analysis, because public TCR beta signatures pointed to carriage of CMV infection along with the matching HLA type. Broad study findings and their caveats: Carriers of CMV infection plus the relevant HLA type were discriminated by the cumulative frequency of public TCR beta family members in the study cohort and in an independent approximately 360-donor cohort. The ex vivo response was dominated by HLA-C-restricted CMV-specific TCR beta clonotypes, which also provided the single most frequent clonotype in two of eight donors.

Taken from the germline V gene, the CDR1 and CDR2 loops are SGHAT and FQNNGV. The junction carries 9 bases between V and J, which are trimmed by 6 bases and 3 bases respectively. Counted from cysteine to phenylalanine, this CDR3 has 13 amino acids. Of the read, only the CDR3 DNA is kept; its 39 bases are in frame from base 1. This clonotype has ten or more counts. Its antigen is currently not known. Base qualities are not provided; no much larger clone lies one nucleotide away. Data came from an Illumina HiSeq 1500. The public reads were quality trimmed at Q25 with fastp and then assembled into clones with MiXCR by TCRdb, keeping productive beta chains. Identical CDR3 protein sequences are pooled into one entry, listed with their most common genes and DNA. Here the sample has 400,000 or so distinct CDR3 sequences; 15% to 20% occur a single time. The ten largest account for around 9.3% of the sample.

The sequenced material came from PBMCs. The rearranged chain carries TRBV11-2 and TRBJ1-5; confidence is insufficient to name the D gene. The TCR originated in a human donor in good health (CMV status not recorded). Some clones in this sample may be carry-over from other donors' samples. The nucleotide sequence is TGTGCCAGCAGTTATAGTAACAATCAGCCCCAGCATTTT. The encoded protein is CASSYSNNQPQHF.